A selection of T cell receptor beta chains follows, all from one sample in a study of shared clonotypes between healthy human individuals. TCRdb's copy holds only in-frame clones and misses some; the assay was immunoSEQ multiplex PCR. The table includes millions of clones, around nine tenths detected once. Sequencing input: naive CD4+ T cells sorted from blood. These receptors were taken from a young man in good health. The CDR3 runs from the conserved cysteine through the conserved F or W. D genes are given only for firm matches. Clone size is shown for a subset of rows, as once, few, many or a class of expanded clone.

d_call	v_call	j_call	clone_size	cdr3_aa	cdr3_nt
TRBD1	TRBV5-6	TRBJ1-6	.	CASSLLRGYNSPLHF	TGTGCCAGCAGCTTGCTCAGGGGGTATAATTCACCCCTCCACTTT
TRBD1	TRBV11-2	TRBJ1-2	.	CASTRQGGGYTF	TGTGCCAGCACACGACAGGGGGGCGGCTACACCTTC
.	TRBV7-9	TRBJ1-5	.	CASSLSGLRNQPQHF	TGTGCCAGCAGCTTATCAGGGCTTCGCAATCAGCCCCAGCATTTT
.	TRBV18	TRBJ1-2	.	CASSPQNSFNYGYTF	TGTGCCAGCTCACCCCAGAACAGCTTTAACTATGGCTACACCTTC
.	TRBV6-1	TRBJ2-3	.	CASNGGADTQYF	TGTGCCAGCAATGGAGGGGCAGATACGCAGTATTTT
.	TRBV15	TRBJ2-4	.	CATSRDRVNIQYF	TGTGCCACCAGCAGAGACAGGGTGAACATTCAGTACTTC
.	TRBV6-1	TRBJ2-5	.	CASRATQETQYF	TGTGCCAGCCGAGCGACCCAGGAGACCCAGTACTTC
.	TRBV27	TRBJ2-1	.	CASSLWGEDEQFF	TGTGCCAGCAGTTTATGGGGGGAGGATGAGCAGTTCTTC
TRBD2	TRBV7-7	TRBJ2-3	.	CASSPGLANTDTQYF	TGTGCTAGCAGCCCGGGACTAGCGAACACAGATACGCAGTATTTT
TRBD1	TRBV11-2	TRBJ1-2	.	CASSLARTGDYGYTF	TGTGCCAGCAGCTTAGCTCGGACAGGGGACTATGGCTACACCTTC
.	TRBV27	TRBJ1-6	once	CASSLSGLPTPLHF	TGTGCCAGCAGTTTATCGGGGCTGCCTACACCCCTCCACTTT
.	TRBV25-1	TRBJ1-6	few	CASSGGGGNSPLHF	TGTGCCAGCAGTGGTGGCGGCGGGAATTCACCCCTCCACTTT
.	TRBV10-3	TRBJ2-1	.	CAISEFSPGDEQFF	TGTGCCATCAGTGAGTTCAGCCCTGGGGATGAGCAGTTCTTC
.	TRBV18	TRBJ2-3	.	CASSPRAKTMADTQYF	TGTGCCAGCTCACCAAGGGCCAAGACCATGGCAGATACGCAGTATTTT
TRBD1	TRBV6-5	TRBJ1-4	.	CASRGTGDNEKLFF	TGTGCCAGCAGAGGAACAGGGGATAATGAAAAACTGTTTTTT
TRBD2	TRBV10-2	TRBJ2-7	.	CASMGTRWDSRYEQYF	TGCGCCAGCATGGGGACTAGGTGGGACTCGAGGTACGAGCAGTACTTC
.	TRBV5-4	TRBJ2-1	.	CASGVGELINNEQFF	TGTGCCAGCGGGGTGGGGGAGTTGATAAACAATGAGCAGTTCTTC
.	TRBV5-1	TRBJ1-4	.	CASSFRTEGAMIATNEKLFF	TGCGCCAGCAGCTTTCGGACAGAAGGGGCTATGATAGCGACTAATGAAAAACTGTTTTTT
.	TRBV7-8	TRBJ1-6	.	CASSLVGERSPLHF	TGTGCCAGCAGCCTAGTGGGGGAACGCTCACCCCTCCACTTT
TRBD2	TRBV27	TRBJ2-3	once	CASSSLAGGTDTQYF	TGTGCCAGCAGTTCTTTAGCGGGCGGCACAGATACGCAGTATTTT
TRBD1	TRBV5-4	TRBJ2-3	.	CASSRDRGFTDTQYF	TGTGCCAGCAGCCGGGACAGGGGATTTACAGATACGCAGTATTTT
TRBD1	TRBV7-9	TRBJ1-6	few	CASSLGQGGSPLHF	TGTGCCAGCAGCTTAGGACAGGGGGGGTCACCCCTCCACTTT
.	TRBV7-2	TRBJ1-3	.	CASSLGGFAGNTIYF	TGTGCCAGCAGCTTAGGGGGATTTGCTGGAAACACCATATATTTT
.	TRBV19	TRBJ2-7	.	CASSMDSYEQYF	TGTGCCAGTAGTATGGACTCTTACGAGCAGTACTTC
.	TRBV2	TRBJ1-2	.	CASRKETALTGYIF	TGTGCCAGCAGGAAAGAGACAGCTTTGACTGGCTACATCTTC
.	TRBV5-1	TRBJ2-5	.	CASSPEDKYQETQYF	TGCGCCAGCAGCCCCGAGGACAAGTACCAAGAGACCCAGTACTTC
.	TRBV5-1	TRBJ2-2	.	CASSFRDTNTGELFF	TGCGCCAGCAGCTTCAGGGATACGAACACCGGGGAGCTGTTTTTT
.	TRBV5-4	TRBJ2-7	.	CASSLIGSMSYEQYF	TGTGCCAGCAGCTTGATCGGGAGTATGTCCTACGAGCAGTACTTC
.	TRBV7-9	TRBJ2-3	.	CASSPLGGEDTQYF	TGTGCCAGCAGCCCCCTCGGAGGGGAAGATACGCAGTATTTT
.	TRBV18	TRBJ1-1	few	CASSPPAGVNTEAFF	TGTGCCAGCTCACCACCGGCAGGGGTGAACACTGAAGCTTTCTTT
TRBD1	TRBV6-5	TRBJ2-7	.	CASSRDRGSSYEQYF	TGTGCCAGCAGCCGGGACAGGGGATCTTCCTACGAGCAGTACTTC
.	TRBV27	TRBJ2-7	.	CASSLSQSSYEQYF	TGTGCCAGCAGTTTATCACAGAGCTCCTACGAGCAGTACTTC
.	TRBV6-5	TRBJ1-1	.	CASTARGRGNTEAFF	TGTGCCAGCACCGCCCGAGGCAGGGGGAACACTGAAGCTTTCTTT
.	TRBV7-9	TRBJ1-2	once	CASSFDTIYGYTF	TGTGCCAGCAGCTTCGACACAATCTATGGCTACACCTTC
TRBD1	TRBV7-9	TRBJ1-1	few	CASSLLGGAGNTEAFF	TGTGCCAGCAGCTTGTTAGGGGGCGCGGGGAACACTGAAGCTTTCTTT
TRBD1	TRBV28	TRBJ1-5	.	CASSSGQAGNQPQHF	TGTGCCAGCAGTTCGGGACAGGCCGGCAATCAGCCCCAGCATTTT
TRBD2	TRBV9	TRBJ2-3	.	CASSRSGTTDTQYF	TGTGCCAGCAGCAGGAGCGGGACCACAGATACGCAGTATTTT
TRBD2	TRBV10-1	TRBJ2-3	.	CASSESASGRTDTQYF	TGCGCCAGCAGTGAGTCTGCTAGCGGGCGCACAGATACGCAGTATTTT
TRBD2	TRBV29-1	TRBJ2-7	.	CSVLAGTYEQYF	TGCAGCGTTCTAGCGGGCACCTACGAGCAGTACTTC
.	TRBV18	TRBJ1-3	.	CASSPPTAGDKYRSGNTIYF	TGTGCCAGCTCACCACCAACAGCCGGGGACAAATATCGCTCTGGAAACACCATATATTTT
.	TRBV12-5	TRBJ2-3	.	CASGFLLGVTDTQYF	TGTGCTAGTGGTTTTCTTTTGGGCGTTACAGATACGCAGTATTTT
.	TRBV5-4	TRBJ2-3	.	CASSLGGLVSPDTQYF	TGTGCCAGCAGCTTGGGGGGGCTAGTCTCTCCAGATACGCAGTATTTT
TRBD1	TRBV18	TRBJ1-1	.	CASSPLTGFAEAFF	TGTGCCAGCTCACCACTGACAGGGTTCGCTGAAGCTTTCTTT
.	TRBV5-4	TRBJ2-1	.	CASSPVDYNEQFF	TGTGCCAGCAGCCCCGTAGACTACAATGAGCAGTTCTTC
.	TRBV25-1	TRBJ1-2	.	CASSESLGGGPANYGYTF	TGTGCCAGCAGTGAATCCCTGGGGGGGGGCCCTGCTAACTATGGCTACACCTTC
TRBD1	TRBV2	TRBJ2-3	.	CASSETGVTDTQYF	TGTGCCAGCAGTGAAACAGGGGTCACAGATACGCAGTATTTT
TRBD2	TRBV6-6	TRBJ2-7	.	CASSSRGGEQYF	TGTGCCAGCAGCAGCCGGGGGGGCGAGCAGTACTTC
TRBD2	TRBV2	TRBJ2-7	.	CASMGLAGTYEQYF	TGTGCCAGCATGGGACTAGCGGGGACGTACGAGCAGTACTTC
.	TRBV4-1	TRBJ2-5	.	CASSRWAKETQYF	TGCGCCAGCAGCCGCTGGGCAAAAGAGACCCAGTACTTC
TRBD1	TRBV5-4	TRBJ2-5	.	CASRPTGGYQETQYF	TGTGCCAGCAGACCGACAGGGGGCTACCAAGAGACCCAGTACTTC